The clone carrying this TCR beta chain was found a few times. Its antigen remains unidentified. Looked up from germline, CDR1 is SGHNT and CDR2 is YENEEA. This CDR3 spans 14 amino acids. The V end lost 5 bases, the J end lost 4 bases, and 13 bases lay between the germline ends. The entry originates in a study of shared clonotypes between healthy human individuals. CD8 cells regarded as naive lacked CD45RO, were positively chosen for CCR7, and omitted terminally differentiated effector memory CD45RA+ cells. Study-wide results and caveats: Blood was the sole source, and tissue repertoires probably differ.

Deep-level running was used for the assay. The assay was immunoSEQ multiplex PCR, and TCRdb's table has in-frame clones only and misses some. The sample comprises 2 million to 2.5 million clones, approximately 94% of which are singletons, and 0.9% to 1.4% rests with the top ten. The J gene is TRBJ2-3, the V gene TRBV11-3, with D maybe TRBD2 (6 bases). This TCR came from a man aged 18 to 30 in good health. The sequencing input was naive CD8+ T cells sorted from blood. CDR3 sequence (DNA): TGTGCCAGCAGCGGTGGCTCGGGGGCAGATACGCAGTATTTT. Protein sequence: CASSGGSGADTQYF.